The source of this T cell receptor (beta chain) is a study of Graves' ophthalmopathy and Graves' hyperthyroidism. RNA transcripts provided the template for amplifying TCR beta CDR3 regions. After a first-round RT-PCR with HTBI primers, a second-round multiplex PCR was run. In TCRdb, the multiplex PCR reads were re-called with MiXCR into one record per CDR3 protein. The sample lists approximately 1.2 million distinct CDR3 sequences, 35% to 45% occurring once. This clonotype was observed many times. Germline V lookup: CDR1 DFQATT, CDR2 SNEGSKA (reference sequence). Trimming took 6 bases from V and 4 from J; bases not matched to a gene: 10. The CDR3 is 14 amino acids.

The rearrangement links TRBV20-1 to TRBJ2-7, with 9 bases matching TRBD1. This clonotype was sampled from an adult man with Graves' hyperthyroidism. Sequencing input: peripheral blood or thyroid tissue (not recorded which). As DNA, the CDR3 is TGCAGTGCCAAACAGACAGGGGGATTATACGAGCAGTACTTC. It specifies CSAKQTGGLYEQYF.